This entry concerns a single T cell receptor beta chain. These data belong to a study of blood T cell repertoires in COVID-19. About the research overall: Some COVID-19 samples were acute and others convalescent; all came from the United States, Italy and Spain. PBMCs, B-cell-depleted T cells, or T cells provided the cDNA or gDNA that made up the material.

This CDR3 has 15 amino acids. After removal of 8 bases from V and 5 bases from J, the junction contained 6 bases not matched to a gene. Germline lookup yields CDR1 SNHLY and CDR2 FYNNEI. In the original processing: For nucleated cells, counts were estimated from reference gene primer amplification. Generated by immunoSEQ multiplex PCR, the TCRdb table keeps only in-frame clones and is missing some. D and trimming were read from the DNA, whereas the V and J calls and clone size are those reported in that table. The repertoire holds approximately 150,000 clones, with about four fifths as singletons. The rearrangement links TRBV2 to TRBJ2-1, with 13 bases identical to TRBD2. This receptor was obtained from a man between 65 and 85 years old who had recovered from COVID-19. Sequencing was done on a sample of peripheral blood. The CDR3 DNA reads TGTGCCAGCTCTGTACTAGCGGGAGGGAACAATGAGCAGTTCTTC. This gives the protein CASSVLAGGNNEQFF. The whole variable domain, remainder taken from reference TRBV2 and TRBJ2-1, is EPEVTQTPSHQVTQMGQEVILRCVPISNHLYFYWYRQILGQKVEFLVSFYNNEISEKSEIFDDQFSVERPDGSNFTLKIRSTKLEDSAMYFCASSVLAGGNNEQFFGPGTRLTVL.